This TCR beta chain was found in a study of tumor-infiltrating lymphocytes in primary liver carcinoma (TCRdb year 2017). Concerning the study at large: Hepatocellular carcinoma (four) or combined HCC and intrahepatic cholangiocarcinoma (one) was present in the five patients, who were three men and two women aged 30 to 69 years. The tumors of the five patients were staged as T1-T3 N0M0, with maximum diameters ranging from roughly 4 to 11 cm. Roughly 3.65 to 7.13 million productive TCRbeta reads were obtained per sample, and no significant difference in read depth was found between tissue types. The study combined TCRbeta repertoire sequencing, expression microarrays and whole-exome sequencing across five regions of each liver tumor, with adjacent normal tissue and blood. A total of 35 specimens from 5 patients, comprising some 25 tumor regions, 5 adjacent noncancerous liver tissues and 5 peripheral blood samples, were covered by TCRbeta repertoire sequencing. The roughly 25 tumor region samples were profiled with Agilent mRNA microarrays so that TCRbeta repertoire diversity could be related to the local molecular phenotype. Reproducibility between technical replicate repertoires was high, with correlation coefficients above 0.95 and mean shared-clone rates approximately 0.91. The study at large found these results: Only five patients were included in the study, and the authors note that the findings should be validated in a larger study. Only roughly 7-24% of top clones appeared in all five regions of a tumor, which suggests that tumor-infiltrating T cells are spatially heterogeneous. Bulk unsorted samples precluded comparing CD4+ and CD8+ T cell repertoires. Compared with blood, tumors had a significantly larger share of the repertoire taken up by the top 250 clones (p = 0.039). Repertoire overlap was found to be higher between tumor regions (mean approximately 35%) than between tumor-adjacent (around 17%) or tumor-blood (about 14%) pairs, consistent with antigen-driven expansion. Because only the TCR beta chain was sequenced and unpaired alpha chains were not captured, true repertoire diversity is likely underestimated.

V sheds 1 base and J sheds 9 bases, leaving 7 bases between their ends. From cysteine to phenylalanine, the CDR3 is 11 amino acids long. Of the read, only the CDR3 DNA is kept; its 33 bases are in frame from base 1. Sequences MGHRA (CDR1) and YSYEKL (CDR2) are obtained from the germline V gene. On this clonotype itself: This receptor's antigen is unknown. A much larger clone sits a single nucleotide away, making a read error possible.

Total RNA and DNA were co-extracted without cell sorting from around 20-30 mg of bulk tissue using the AllPrep DNA/RNA mini kit. Surgical resection was performed in China between late 2015 and early 2016 on roughly 5 patients with histopathologically diagnosed primary liver carcinoma. Patients had chronic HBV infection and were treatment-naive at sampling. Each tumor was sampled at five spatially separated regions: the tumor centre plus the superior, inferior, left-lateral and right-lateral poles. More than 75% viable tumor cells were found by histology in every tumor sample. Fresh tumor and adjacent tissue pieces were bisected, with one half stored in RNAlater at -80 degrees C and the other half sent for histology. A constant-region primer and ProtoScript II reverse transcriptase were used to reverse-transcribe TCRbeta-specific cDNA from roughly 0.5 ug total RNA. TCRbeta libraries were built with three nested multiplex PCR rounds, a slightly modified ARM-PCR procedure. Each of the first two PCR rounds ran for about 10 cycles and used multiplex TRBV1-TRBV30 forward primers together with a Cbeta reverse primer. Sample barcodes and Illumina adapters were attached in a final 25-cycle PCR using Deep VentR polymerase. Before sequencing, amplicons between 200 and 500 bp were purified from gel using a QIAquick gel extraction kit. An Illumina HiSeq 2500 was used to sequence the TCRbeta amplicons with 250-bp paired-end reads. The authors' pipeline ran thus. Reads were quality-trimmed with Trimmomatic v0.33, and paired reads were merged with FLASH v1.2.11 to recover full CDR3 sequences. MiGEC v1.2.1b assigned V, D and J germline segments to the rearranged TCRbeta sequences. Clonotype statistics, along with Shannon-Wiener diversity indices, were calculated using VDJtools v1.0.0. To reduce sampling bias, subsequent analyses other than the diversity analysis used only the 250 most abundant clonotypes in each sample. TCRdb reprocessed the public reads (quality trimming at Q25 with fastp, clone calling with MiXCR) and kept in-frame beta chains. Entries that share a CDR3 protein sequence are merged under the most common genes and DNA. The V and J calls and clone size are TCRdb's, not the authors'. The sample profile shows roughly 120,000 distinct CDR3 sequences; 65% of them were found once. Roughly a tenth of the sample is taken by the ten largest.

The sample consisted of liver tumor tissue from sampling region 1. Taken with the paper, the label for cell subset or site translates to: tumor region T1, superior pole. The chain was built from TRBV4-1 and TRBJ2-7, with the D segment identity uncertain. This sequence originates from a woman in her sixties with primary liver carcinoma and hepatitis B virus infection. The DNA sequence follows: TGCGCCAGCAGCCAAGGTGGCGTGCAGTACTTC. This encodes CASSQGGVQYF.